These 13 T cell receptor beta chains share one sample of origin, sequenced in a study of tumor and adjacent non-tumor tissue in lung cancer (dated 2018 in TCRdb). RNA was isolated from bulk unsorted tissue, and RNA quality was assessed with a NanoDrop ND-1000 and an Agilent 2100. The method behind the library was multiplex PCR. The sample was run on an Illumina HiSeq 2500. TCRbeta libraries were constructed through three rounds of nested PCR with primers (Table S4) according to protocols modified from ARM-PCR. TCRdb trimmed public reads at Q25 via fastp, called clones via MiXCR and kept in-frame beta chains. One record per CDR3 amino acid sequence lists the most common genes and DNA. The sample has 60,000 to 90,000 distinct CDR3 sequences on record, 60% to 85% of them singletons. Approximately 12% of the sample is held by the ten biggest clonotypes. The sample consisted of lung tumor tissue. The receptors originated from a woman aged 50 to 65 with non-small cell lung cancer.

V and J are TRBV7-8 and TRBJ2-1; D is possibly TRBD2 (6 bases). The ends were cut back, 7 bases at V and 1 base at J, with 14 bases in the middle. The CDR3 runs 15 residues. Germline V CDR1 and CDR2: SGHVS, FQNEAQ. The chain's CDR3 is CASNSRLVSYNEQFF. CDR3 coding DNA: TGTGCCAGCAACTCCCGACTAGTGTCCTACAATGAGCAGTTCTTC.

In regard to this clonotype: Mismatch with germline at one junction end may stem from a read error. V gene TRBV28 combines with J gene TRBJ2-7, with 8 bases fitting TRBD1. The CDR3 is 14 amino acids. Germline assignment: CDR1 MDHEN and CDR2 SYDVKM. The DNA of the CDR3 is TGTGCCAGCAGTTTCCCTGGACAGGGCTACAAGCAGTACTTC. It is translated as CASSFPGQGYKQYF.

Of note for this clonotype: One end of the junction fails to match germline, which may point to a read error. The J gene is TRBJ2-3, the V gene TRBV11-2; D not resolved. The CDR3 covers 16 residues. Germline V gene sequence: CDR1 SGHAT, CDR2 FQNNGV. In DNA, the CDR3 is TGTGCCTGTACCCCACCCTGGGCCACCACCCCAGATACGCAATATTTT. This sequence encodes CACTPPWATTPDTQYF.

For this clonotype: In this CDR3 the conserved last residue, phenylalanine or tryptophan, is missing, so a read error is likely. The chain carries TRBV4-1 and TRBJ2-7; D not resolved. Germline loops: CDR1 MGHRA, CDR2 YSYEKL. The CDR3 is 15 residues long. V gave up 1 base and J gave up 2 bases, with 12 bases separating them. The CDR3 sequence: CASSQGQGGTYEQYI. The CDR3 nucleotides are TGCGCCAGCAGCCAAGGACAAGGTGGCACCTACGAGCAGTACATC.

Comments on this clonotype: The missing conserved phenylalanine or tryptophan at the end of this CDR3 makes a read error likely. V usage is TRBV29-1 and J usage is TRBJ2-7; D might be TRBD2 (7 bases). Trimming took 6 bases from V and 5 from J, leaving 17 bases between them. The CDR3 sequence is 13 residues long. CDR1 is SQVTM, CDR2 ANQGSEA, per germline. CDR3 protein: CSVLTGRGNEQYI. The DNA of the CDR3 is TGCAGCGTCCTTACAGGGAGGGGAAACGAGCAGTACATC.

Regarding this clonotype: The CDR3 end shows no conserved phenylalanine or tryptophan, and so a read error is likely. The chain carries TRBV5-6 and TRBJ2-7; D gene ambiguous. V dropped 4 bases and J dropped 10 bases, with 12 bases sitting between them. Germline V CDR1 and CDR2: SGHDT, YYEEEE. This CDR3 has 11 amino acids. The chain's CDR3 is CASSMEGPQYY. The CDR3 DNA follows: TGTGCCAGCAGCATGGAAGGACCACAGTACTAC.

The V and J genes are TRBV4-1 and TRBJ2-1, with a tentative D call TRBD2 (6 bases). CDR3 length: 15 amino acids. V was cut by 7 bases and J by 10 bases, with 23 bases left in between. The germline gives CDR1 MGHRA, CDR2 YSYEKL. The CDR3 DNA sequence: TGCGCCAGCAACCGAGATACGGGGTTTAGCGGAGAGCAGTTCTTC. This codes for CASNRDTGFSGEQFF.

The chain recombines TRBV6-1 with TRBJ2-2; no definite D call. Trimming stripped 3 bases from V and 8 bases from J, with 10 bases between. In germline, CDR1 is MNHNS, CDR2 SASEGT. This CDR3 contains 13 residues. CDR3 DNA: TGTGCCAGCAGTGAGACTCCTGATGGGGAGCTGTTTTTT. Translation: CASSETPDGELFF.

This clonotype was picked up a small number of times. This may be a read error: a much more frequent sequence differs by one nucleotide. The chain is built from TRBV28 and TRBJ1-6; TRBD1 agrees at 7 bases. Per the germline V gene, CDR1 is MDHEN and CDR2 is SYDVKM. The CDR3 has 14 amino acids. The CDR3 nucleotides are TGTGTCAGCAGTGGACAGGTGGACAATTCACCCCTCCACTTT. Its protein is CVSSGQVDNSPLHF. The full variable domain, rest sourced from reference TRBV28 and TRBJ1-6, is DVKVTQSSRYLVKRTGEKVFLECVQDMDHENMFWYRQDPGLGLRLIYFSYDVKMKEKGDIPEGYSVSREKKERFSLILESASTNQTSMYLCVSSGQVDNSPLHFGNGTRLTVT.

On this clonotype itself: Mismatch with germline at one junction end may stem from a read error. The rearrangement uses TRBV11-2 and TRBJ2-3, with 10 bases lining up with TRBD2. This CDR3 spans 21 amino acids. In germline, CDR1 is SGHAT, CDR2 FQNNGV. CDR3: CASTPLVRTWISGRSTGTQYF. The CDR3 nucleotides are TGTGCCAGCACTCCTTTAGTTCGGACCTGGATTAGCGGGAGGAGCACAGGTACGCAGTATTTT. The whole variable domain, filled in from reference TRBV11-2 and TRBJ2-3, reads EAGVAQSPRYKIIEKRQSVAFWCNPISGHATLYWYQQILGQGPKLLIQFQNNGVVDDSQLPKDRFSAERLKGVDSTLKIQPAKLEDSAVYLCASTPLVRTWISGRSTGTQYFGPGTRLTVL.

As regards this clonotype: This may arise from a read error, as a much more abundant clone is one base away. This rearrangement joins TRBV24-1 to TRBJ2-5; D may be TRBD1 (5 bases). V dropped 3 bases and J dropped 5 bases, with 9 bases sitting between them. The CDR3 length is 13 residues. Germline V gene data show CDR1 as KGHDR and CDR2 as SFDVKD. The CDR3 here is CATSDGAVETQYF. The CDR3 bases are TGTGCCACCAGTGATGGGGCGGTGGAGACCCAGTACTTC.

The V and J genes are TRBV28 and TRBJ1-5; D remains ambiguous. CDR1 is MDHEN, CDR2 SYDVKM, per germline. The CDR3 extends over 12 amino acids. The CDR3 coding sequence is TGTACTAGCAGTTTACTCCGGGGGCCCCAGCATTTT. Translated: CTSSLLRGPQHF.

The chain has TRBV2 and TRBJ2-2; D possibly matches TRBD1 or TRBD2 (5 bases each). CDR3 length: 14 residues. Germline loops: CDR1 SNHLY, CDR2 FYNNEI. V was shortened by 11 bases and J by 3 bases, with 16 bases between the two germline ends. CDR3 bases: TGTGCCGACATTGAAGTGGGGGACACCGGGGAGCTGTTTTTT. This gives the protein CADIEVGDTGELFF.